Many counts were recorded for the clone carrying this T cell receptor beta chain. Its antigen is still unknown. This sample is drawn from a study of identical twins. Study results and limitations: Models underestimated out-of-frame TCR alpha sharing in monozygotic twins. Invariant populations such as MAIT and iNKT cells could partly muddle zero-insertion analyses.

Germline values: CDR1 SGHRS, CDR2 YFSETQ. This CDR3 region has 14 residues. V was pared by 2 bases and J by 3 bases, with 8 bases between. Unique molecular identifiers were in the cDNA, with template-switch universal primer binding. Via MiXCR, TCRdb re-called the 5' RACE reads, giving one row per CDR3 protein. The sample has around 670,000 distinct CDR3 sequences; 5.5% to 6.5% are singletons. Everyone who donated was a healthy Caucasian. Sequencing was done on a sample of naive T cells sorted from blood. This TCR came from a man between 18 and 35 years old in good health. The chain recombines TRBV5-1 with TRBJ2-2; D remains unclear. The CDR3 bases are TGCGCCAGCAGCTTTCAAACCGACACCGGGGAGCTGTTTTTT. As protein: CASSFQTDTGELFF.